Below are 32 T cell receptor beta chains sequenced from a single sample in a study of cytomegalovirus exposure and HLA in healthy donors. Use of 60 Vbeta and 13 Jbeta primers characterized the PCR. The repertoire was sequenced with immunoSEQ multiplex PCR; TCRdb's copy has only in-frame clones and lacks some. The sample holds over 100,000 clones, around 76% seen once. The specimen was PBMCs. The receptors derive from a woman in her thirties or forties in good health and CMV-seropositive.

The table lists this clone with a count of one. The chain couples TRBV6-5 to TRBJ2-2, with TRBD2 identical over 7 bases. Germline trimming cut 0 bases from V and 7 bases from J; bases unmatched to any gene: 5. This CDR3 has 15 amino acids. From germline, CDR1 is MNHEY and CDR2 SVGAGI. CDR3 coding DNA: TGTGCCAGCAGTTACTCGCAGCTAGCGGTCGGGGAGCTGTTTTTT. Translation gives CASSYSQLAVGELFF.

This chain links TRBV7-8 with TRBJ1-5, with unresolved D. CDR1 is SGHVS, CDR2 FQNEAQ, per germline. The length of the CDR3 is 14 residues. Trimming left V 6 bases short and J 6 bases short, with 15 bases between. CDR3 sequence reads: CASRPVAVSQPQHF. CDR3 sequence (DNA): TGTGCCAGCAGACCCGTGGCGGTTAGTCAGCCCCAGCATTTT.

The rearrangement links TRBV30 to TRBJ1-2, with a tentative D call TRBD1 (5 bases). This CDR3 is 10 amino acids long. The V end was cut by 3 bases, the J end by 8 bases, with 7 bases between. Germline V gene lookup returns CDR1 GTSNPN and CDR2 SVGIG (reference sequence). CDR3 nucleotide sequence: TGTGCCTGGAGGACAGTGGGCTACACCTTC. It is translated as CAWRTVGYTF.

The rearrangement joins TRBV5-1 to TRBJ1-2; 8 bases line up with TRBD1. CDR3 length: 14 residues. Trimming removed 7 bases from V and 4 bases from J; junction bases left unmatched: 9. Germline values: CDR1 SGHRS, CDR2 YFSETQ. CDR3: CASGRGQDSYGYTF. CDR3 DNA sequence: TGCGCCAGCGGGAGGGGACAGGACTCCTATGGCTACACCTTC.

The rearrangement joins TRBV6-1 to TRBJ1-2; TRBD1 matches at 8 bases. This CDR3 comprises 14 residues. CDR1 and CDR2 from the germline V gene are MNHNS and SASEGT. Trimming removed 4 bases from V and 3 bases from J; junction bases left unmatched: 4. The CDR3 DNA reads TGTGCCAGCAGTGTTGACAGGGGATACTATGGCTACACCTTC. Protein product: CASSVDRGYYGYTF.

The table lists this clone with a few counts. The genes are TRBV7-9 and TRBJ2-3; 8 bases are a match to TRBD2. The germline V gene encodes CDR1 SEHNR and CDR2 FQNEAQ (reference sequence). The trim removed 1 base at V and 4 bases at J, leaving 10 bases unmatched. The CDR3 contains 17 residues. The CDR3 nucleotides are TGTGCCAGCAGCTTAGGGACTAGCTTTTTCGGCGCAGATACGCAGTATTTT. Translating it yields CASSLGTSFFGADTQYF.

J is TRBJ2-7 and V is TRBV18; 12 bases are shared with TRBD1. With V trimmed by 3 bases and J by 9 bases, 9 bases remained unmatched. Germline CDR1 and CDR2: KGHSH and LQKENI. This CDR3 has 15 residues. This chain's CDR3 is CASSPAAGQGAGQYF. In DNA, the CDR3 is TGTGCCAGCTCACCTGCCGCGGGACAGGGGGCCGGGCAGTACTTC.

The genes are TRBV5-1 and TRBJ2-3; TRBD2 matches 8 bases. Germline trimming cut 4 bases from V and 7 bases from J; bases unmatched to any gene: 14. Germline-derived CDR1 and CDR2 are SGHRS and YFSETQ. This CDR3 spans 16 amino acids. The CDR3 sequence: CASSPTGGATPHTQYF. As DNA, the CDR3 is TGCGCCAGCAGCCCAACCGGGGGGGCGACGCCTCATACGCAGTATTTT.

The sample holds a few counts of this clone. This rearrangement joins TRBV4-1 to TRBJ2-7; D perhaps matches TRBD1 (7 bases). The CDR3 has 15 residues. With 4 bases removed from V and 5 bases from J, the gap between germline ends came to 18 bases. Germline CDR1 reads MGHRA; CDR2 reads YSYEKL. CDR3 in DNA: TGCGCCAGCAGCCTTATTGACAGGGAGGTCAACGAGCAGTACTTC. Encoded protein: CASSLIDREVNEQYF.

The chain combines TRBV5-6 with TRBJ1-2; 9 nucleotides line up with TRBD1. Losses at the gene ends were 4 bases for V and 8 bases for J; bases not matched to a gene: 12. CDR1 and CDR2 (germline): SGHDT, YYEEEE. This CDR3 has 15 residues. CDR3: CASSPGPGTGSGYTF. CDR3 DNA sequence: TGTGCCAGCAGCCCGGGTCCCGGGACAGGGAGCGGCTACACCTTC.

The chain couples TRBV6-6 to TRBJ1-3, with D unclear. This CDR3 has 15 residues. Germline assignment: CDR1 MNHNY and CDR2 SVGAGI (reference sequence). V was pared by 0 bases and J by 3 bases, with 9 bases between. Written as DNA, the CDR3 is TGTGCCAGCAGTTACTCGAGGGCGGGTGGAAACACCATATATTTT. This translates into CASSYSRAGGNTIYF.

The chain uses TRBV30 and TRBJ1-5; no reliable D call. CDR1 is GTSNPN, CDR2 SVGIG, per germline (reference sequence). V lost 0 bases, J lost 4 bases, and 7 bases lay in between. The CDR3 extends over 13 amino acids. CDR3 amino acids: CAWSVQANQPQHF. DNA for the CDR3: TGTGCCTGGAGTGTTCAAGCTAATCAGCCCCAGCATTTT.

Note on this clone: The sample holds other DNA sequences that translate to the same CDR3. This chain uses TRBV7-7 with TRBJ2-3, with D perhaps matching TRBD2 (7 bases). The CDR3 length is 15 residues. V was pared by 1 base and J by 1 base, with 9 bases between. Germline V gene sequence: CDR1 SSHAT, CDR2 FNYEAQ (reference sequence). The CDR3 sequence: CASSLGGGRTDTQYF. The CDR3 DNA sequence: TGTGCCAGCAGCTTAGGGGGGGGCCGCACAGATACGCAGTATTTT.

V and J are TRBV7-8 and TRBJ2-7; TRBD1 matches at 10 bases. The germline gives CDR1 SGHVS, CDR2 FQNEAQ. This CDR3 has 15 amino acids. J gave up 7 bases and V 0 bases, and 6 bases lay outside the gene matches. The CDR3 DNA reads TGTGCCAGCAGCTTAGCTCCGGGACAGGGGTATGAGCAGTACTTC. Amino acids: CASSLAPGQGYEQYF.

The chain recombines TRBV5-1 with TRBJ2-1; 12 positions agree with TRBD2. Losses at the gene ends were 6 bases for V and 4 bases for J; bases not matched to a gene: 8. CDR1 and CDR2 from the germline V gene are SGHRS and YFSETQ. The CDR3 length is 16 residues. The CDR3 reads CASTSGGAWIYNEQFF. CDR3 DNA sequence: TGCGCCAGCACTAGCGGGGGGGCCTGGATTTACAATGAGCAGTTCTTC.

This clone has just a few counts. The chain joins TRBV10-1 to TRBJ1-6, with a tentative D call TRBD1 (5 bases). There are 14 residues in the CDR3. Germline assignment: CDR1 WNHNN and CDR2 SYGVQD (reference sequence). The V gene lost 11 bases and the J gene lost 9 bases, with 20 bases spanning the gap. The CDR3 loop is CAGPRVPDGSPLHF. CDR3 bases: TGCGCCGGCCCCAGGGTCCCCGATGGTTCACCCCTCCACTTT.

The chain employs TRBV2 and TRBJ1-6; the D is unclear. The V end lost 1 base, the J end lost 11 bases, and 15 bases lay between the germline ends. This CDR3 is built from 15 residues. From germline, CDR1 is SNHLY and CDR2 FYNNEI. The chain's CDR3 is CASSEVETQSTPLHF. CDR3 DNA sequence: TGTGCCAGCAGTGAAGTTGAGACTCAAAGTACACCCCTCCACTTT.

The genes are TRBV16 and TRBJ1-5, with TRBD1 as a possible D gene (5 bases). The CDR3 sequence is 16 residues long. V was clipped by 1 base and J by 3 bases, with 13 bases between them. The germline V gene has CDR1 KGHSY and CDR2 FQNENV. The DNA of the CDR3 is TGTGCCAGCAGCCAATTTGGGGGGATGTCCAATCAGCCCCAGCATTTT. This translates into CASSQFGGMSNQPQHF.

CDR3 in DNA: TGTGCCAGCAGTCCCCCTCGACAGGAGAACTATGGCTACACCTTC. This encodes CASSPPRQENYGYTF. This chain connects TRBV5-5 to TRBJ1-2; TRBD1 might be the D (6 bases). CDR1 and CDR2 from the germline V gene are SGHKS and YYEKEE (reference sequence). CDR3 length: 15 amino acids. V was shortened by 5 bases and J by 2 bases, with 16 bases between the two germline ends.

This clone has only one observation. The chain carries TRBV5-1 and TRBJ1-2; D is possibly TRBD1 (5 bases). V lost 4 bases and J lost 0, with 16 bases in between. The CDR3 runs 16 residues. CDR1 is SGHRS, CDR2 YFSETQ, per germline. CDR3 DNA sequence: TGCGCCAGCAGCCCGGACCGGACAACCTCTAACTATGGCTACACCTTC. Translated, it gives CASSPDRTTSNYGYTF.

The chain employs TRBV10-3 and TRBJ1-2; D is uncertain. The CDR3 loop spans 14 amino acids. Looked up from germline, CDR1 is ENHRY and CDR2 is SYGVKD. The V gene lost 0 bases and the J gene lost 5 bases, with 10 bases spanning the gap. In nucleotides, the CDR3 is TGTGCCATCAGTGAGTCGCGGGGAACTTATGGCTACACCTTC. Encoded protein: CAISESRGTYGYTF.

This chain connects TRBV28 to TRBJ1-1, with 8 bases identical to TRBD1. Germline trimming cut 1 base from V and 6 bases from J; bases unmatched to any gene: 4. Germline CDR1 and CDR2: MDHEN and SYDVKM. The CDR3 loop spans 14 amino acids. CDR3 residues: CASSLLAGGSEAFF. In DNA, the CDR3 is TGTGCCAGCAGTTTATTGGCAGGGGGCTCTGAAGCTTTCTTT.

The CDR3 bases are TGCGCCAGCAGCTTGGCGCCCCAGGGGGAAGTGAGCAATCAGCCCCAGCATTTT. Translating gives CASSLAPQGEVSNQPQHF. The V and J genes are TRBV5-1 and TRBJ1-5; 7 nucleotides line up with TRBD1. The CDR3 length is 18 residues. Trimming removed 0 bases from V and 1 base from J; junction bases left unmatched: 10. Germline V CDR1 and CDR2: SGHRS, YFSETQ.

The J gene is TRBJ2-3, the V gene TRBV30; 9 bases fit TRBD2. The germline CDR1 and CDR2 sequences are GTSNPN and SVGIG (reference sequence). CDR3 length: 15 residues. V was pared by 2 bases and J by 6 bases, with 9 bases of the junction left unmatched. As DNA, the CDR3 is TGTGCCTGGAGTAGGAGGGGGCGGGGGGGGGATACGCAGTATTTT. Translated, it gives CAWSRRGRGGDTQYF.

The rearrangement links TRBV7-9 to TRBJ1-1, with TRBD1 matching over 9 bases. Germline CDR1 SEHNR, CDR2 FQNEAQ (reference sequence). V was pared by 3 bases and J by 5 bases, with 1 base of the junction left unmatched. The CDR3 runs to 13 residues. Written as DNA, the CDR3 is TGTGCCAGCAGCTTCGGACAGGGGACTGAAGCTTTCTTT. Amino acids: CASSFGQGTEAFF.

V usage is TRBV20-1 and J usage is TRBJ2-3, with D unclear. The CDR3 contains 10 residues. Germline V gives CDR1 DFQATT, CDR2 SNEGSKA (reference sequence). Trimming shortened V by 6 bases and J by 8 bases, and 9 bases separated the two germline ends. The CDR3 spells CSASTGTQYF. DNA of the CDR3: TGCAGTGCGTCAACGGGTACGCAGTATTTT.

The chain employs TRBV5-6 and TRBJ1-4; maybe TRBD1 (5 bases). CDR3 length: 16 residues. The germline V gene encodes CDR1 SGHDT and CDR2 YYEEEE. V was trimmed by 0 bases and J by 1 base, leaving 10 bases between them. CDR3 loop: CASSLVGEGTNEKLFF. The CDR3 coding sequence is TGTGCCAGCAGCTTGGTAGGGGAGGGAACTAATGAAAAACTGTTTTTT.

The rearrangement links TRBV2 to TRBJ2-2; weak D call: TRBD2 (6 bases). V lost 6 bases and J lost 6, with 14 bases in between. CDR1 and CDR2 from the germline V gene are SNHLY and FYNNEI. This CDR3 is 14 amino acids long. Written as DNA, the CDR3 is TGTGCCAGCAGGGACGGGACTGTGGCCGGGGAGCTGTTTTTT. Translated: CASRDGTVAGELFF.

The chain links TRBV18 to TRBJ1-5; 8 positions match TRBD1. This CDR3 has 13 amino acids. Germline V gives CDR1 KGHSH, CDR2 LQKENI. Trimming removed 3 bases from V and 5 bases from J; junction bases left unmatched: 0. The CDR3 reads CASSPTGDQPQHF. In nucleotides, the CDR3 is TGTGCCAGCTCACCGACAGGGGATCAGCCCCAGCATTTT.

The chain links TRBV6-1 to TRBJ2-1; D is undetermined. V was clipped by 9 bases and J by 3 bases, with 9 bases between them. The CDR3 totals 12 residues. The germline V gene encodes CDR1 MNHNS and CDR2 SASEGT. The CDR3 sequence: CASAENYNEQFF. The CDR3 bases are TGTGCCAGTGCGGAGAACTACAATGAGCAGTTCTTC.

V gene TRBV6-1 combines with J gene TRBJ2-7; D unclear. The length of the CDR3 is 13 residues. The V end was cut by 4 bases, the J end by 3 bases, with 10 bases between. CDR1 is MNHNS, CDR2 SASEGT, per germline. The CDR3 DNA is TGTGCCAGCAGTGTCAGGATCGGCTACGAGCAGTACTTC. It translates to CASSVRIGYEQYF.

The V gene is TRBV18, the J gene TRBJ1-3; no clear D gene. The CDR3 is 15 residues long. Trimming took 5 bases from V and 0 from J, leaving 11 bases between them. Germline lookup yields CDR1 KGHSH and CDR2 LQKENI. The CDR3, as DNA: TGTGCCAGCTCATTTACAGTGGCCTCTGGAAACACCATATATTTT. It translates to CASSFTVASGNTIYF.